This T cell receptor (beta chain) derives from a study of Graves' ophthalmopathy and Graves' hyperthyroidism. Study-wide background: Over 18 months of follow-up, stable hyperthyroidism required that no ophthalmopathy appear.

This CDR3 contains 14 residues. The V end was cut by 2 bases, the J end by 3 bases, with 11 bases between. Germline V lookup: CDR1 SEHNR, CDR2 FQNEAQ (reference sequence). RNA served as the template for amplifying TCR beta CDR3 regions. After a first-round RT-PCR with HTBI primers, a second-round multiplex PCR was run. TCRdb called the multiplex PCR reads again in MiXCR, with one record for every CDR3 protein. This sample yields about 1.1 million distinct CDR3 sequences, of which 35% to 40% are seen a single time; roughly 11% belongs to the top ten. V gene TRBV7-9 combines with J gene TRBJ2-7; tentatively, D is TRBD1 (6 bases). This TCR came from an adult man with Graves' hyperthyroidism. Sequenced material: peripheral blood or thyroid tissue (not recorded which). This CDR3 is CASSLTGLGYEQYF. The CDR3 DNA sequence: TGTGCCAGCAGCTTAACAGGGTTAGGCTACGAGCAGTACTTC.